The 15 T cell receptor beta chains below come from one sample, sequenced in a study of identical twins. TCRdb reanalysed the 5' RACE reads using MiXCR and keeps one entry per CDR3 protein. The table shows around 280,000 distinct CDR3 sequences, with approximately 8.5% occurring only once. These data were also filed under a second study, of yellow fever vaccine responses in identical twins.

Specimen: memory (CD45RO+) T cells sorted from blood. The receptors here all came from a woman aged 18-29 years in good health.

This chain links TRBV12-3 or TRBV12-4 with TRBJ2-2; D unclear. Between the trimmed V and J ends, which lost 4 bases and 7 bases, there was a span of 13 bases. The length of the CDR3 is 14 residues. CDR3 amino acids: CASSSSFAGGELFF. The CDR3 DNA follows: TGTGCCAGCAGTTCCTCATTTGCAGGCGGGGAGCTGTTTTTT.

This clonotype showed up many times. CDR3 loop: CASSQLGSGAVKDQPQHF. The CDR3 nucleotides read TGTGCCAGCAGCCAACTAGGATCCGGGGCAGTGAAGGATCAGCCCCAGCATTTT. The rearrangement links TRBV3-1 to TRBJ1-5, with a tentative D call TRBD1 (5 bases). V was cut by 2 bases and J by 5 bases, with 22 bases left in between. The CDR3 has 18 amino acids. Germline V gene data show CDR1 as LGHDT and CDR2 as YNNKEL (reference sequence).

This clonotype was detected a few times. This chain uses TRBV4-1 with TRBJ1-2; no clear D. Germline loops: CDR1 MGHRA, CDR2 YSYEKL. The CDR3 extends over 16 amino acids. Trimming shortened V by 5 bases and J by 3 bases, and 19 bases separated the two germline ends. This CDR3 reads CASSGMVRKRDYGYTF. The CDR3 DNA reads as TGCGCCAGCAGCGGGATGGTGAGAAAAAGGGACTATGGCTACACCTTC.

This clonotype has a handful of counts. The CDR3 region has the DNA TGTGCCAGCAGCGCCGTCCAGGGCACTAATGAAAAACTGTTTTTT. Protein sequence: CASSAVQGTNEKLFF. The chain links TRBV9 to TRBJ1-4, with D perhaps matching TRBD1 (5 bases). CDR1 and CDR2 from the germline V gene are SGDLS and YYNGEE. Trimming cost V 3 bases and J 2 bases, with 11 bases left between them. CDR3 size: 15 residues.

The table lists this clonotype with a few counts. This chain connects TRBV20-1 to TRBJ2-1; unclear D gene. The germline gives CDR1 DFQATT, CDR2 SNEGSKA (reference sequence). The V end was cut by 5 bases, the J end by 14 bases, with 19 bases between. This CDR3 region has 12 residues. The CDR3 spells CSAPDRYGSEFF. The CDR3 DNA reads as TGCAGTGCTCCCGACCGCTACGGGTCGGAGTTCTTC.

The chain carries TRBV2 and TRBJ2-2; 8 nucleotides align to TRBD1. V shed 5 bases, J shed 1 base, and the junction held 12 bases outside the gene matches. The V gene's germline CDR1 is SNHLY and CDR2 FYNNEI. This CDR3 spans 18 amino acids. The DNA for the CDR3 is TGTGCCAGCAGTACGATCCGCTCCGGGACAGGGAACACCGGGGAGCTGTTTTTT. Protein sequence: CASSTIRSGTGNTGELFF.

This clonotype was picked up a small number of times. The chain combines TRBV11-1 with TRBJ2-3; 13 bases agree with TRBD2. The CDR3 spans 19 residues. V was clipped by 3 bases and J by 0 bases; unmatched bases: 9. Germline V lookup: CDR1 SGHAT, CDR2 FQDESV (reference sequence). Here the CDR3 reads CASSLERTSGRGSTDTQYF. The CDR3 DNA sequence: TGTGCCAGCAGCTTGGAAAGGACTAGCGGGAGAGGGAGCACAGATACGCAGTATTTT.

The chain employs TRBV19 and TRBJ1-6, with 9 nucleotides matching TRBD1. With V trimmed by 7 bases and J by 10 bases, 8 bases remained unmatched. Germline V CDR1 and CDR2: LNHDA, SQIVND (reference sequence). This CDR3 has 14 residues. The CDR3 nucleotides read TGTGCCAGTACCACGGGACAGGGTTGGTCACCCCTCCACTTT. Translating it yields CASTTGQGWSPLHF.

The rearrangement links TRBV20-1 to TRBJ1-3; possibly TRBD1 for D (6 bases). Trimming removed 6 bases at V and 1 base at J, with 16 bases between. In germline, CDR1 is DFQATT, CDR2 SNEGSKA (reference sequence). The CDR3 is made up of 15 amino acids. This CDR3 reads CSARRTAYSGNTIYF. In DNA, the CDR3 is TGCAGTGCCCGCCGGACAGCTTATTCTGGAAACACCATATATTTT.

This clonotype was observed many times. This chain connects TRBV6-2 or TRBV6-3 to TRBJ2-7, with TRBD2 identical over 9 bases. CDR3 length equals 15 residues. Germline loops: CDR1 MNHEY, CDR2 SVGEGT. The V and J ends lost 0 bases and 3 bases, in that order; junction bases with no gene match: 3. CDR3 sequence: CASSYSISGSYEQYF. In DNA, the CDR3 is TGTGCCAGCAGTTACTCGATTAGCGGGAGCTACGAGCAGTACTTC.

This clonotype was observed at least ten times. V is TRBV6-5 and J is TRBJ1-5; no clear D. Germline loops: CDR1 MNHEY, CDR2 SVGAGI. The V gene lost 4 bases and the J gene lost 3 bases, with 7 bases spanning the gap. This CDR3 contains 13 residues. CDR3 residues: CASSFGYNQPQHF. The CDR3 coding sequence is TGTGCCAGCAGTTTTGGGTACAATCAGCCCCAGCATTTT.

The V gene is TRBV20-1, the J gene TRBJ1-5; D is possibly TRBD1 (5 bases). CDR3 length: 15 residues. Looked up from germline, CDR1 is DFQATT and CDR2 is SNEGSKA (reference sequence). Trimming removed 3 bases from V and 10 bases from J, with 22 bases in between. The CDR3 nucleotides read TGCAGTGCTAGGGCGGGACTCCTCCGGTCAGCCCCCCAGCATTTT. Its protein is CSARAGLLRSAPQHF.

The chain joins TRBV3-1 to TRBJ2-5; 9 nucleotides line up with TRBD2. Unmatched junction bases numbered 17, after V lost 4 bases and J lost 5 bases. This CDR3 region has 18 residues. Germline loops: CDR1 LGHDT, CDR2 YNNKEL (reference sequence). For the CDR3, the DNA is TGTGCCAGCAGCCCGGGGGGGGGCGGGAGGGCCGTTGCGGAGACCCAGTACTTC. It is translated as CASSPGGGGRAVAETQYF.

J is TRBJ2-4 and V is TRBV6-5, with TRBD1 identical over 7 bases. V lost 6 bases to trimming and J lost 7 bases; unmatched junction nucleotides: 6. CDR1 is MNHEY, CDR2 SVGAGI, per germline. The CDR3 runs 13 residues. CDR3 sequence reads: CASSYTTGNIQYF. The CDR3 region has the DNA TGTGCCAGCAGCTACACGACAGGGAACATTCAGTACTTC.

The CDR3 loop reads CASSQGTAKGQPQHF. CDR3 sequence (DNA): TGTGCCAGCAGCCAGGGTACAGCTAAGGGTCAGCCCCAGCATTTT. The chain carries TRBV3-1 and TRBJ1-5, with D hard to call. CDR3 length equals 15 residues. The V end lost 3 bases, the J end lost 6 bases, and 15 bases lay between the germline ends. Germline V lookup: CDR1 LGHDT, CDR2 YNNKEL (reference sequence).